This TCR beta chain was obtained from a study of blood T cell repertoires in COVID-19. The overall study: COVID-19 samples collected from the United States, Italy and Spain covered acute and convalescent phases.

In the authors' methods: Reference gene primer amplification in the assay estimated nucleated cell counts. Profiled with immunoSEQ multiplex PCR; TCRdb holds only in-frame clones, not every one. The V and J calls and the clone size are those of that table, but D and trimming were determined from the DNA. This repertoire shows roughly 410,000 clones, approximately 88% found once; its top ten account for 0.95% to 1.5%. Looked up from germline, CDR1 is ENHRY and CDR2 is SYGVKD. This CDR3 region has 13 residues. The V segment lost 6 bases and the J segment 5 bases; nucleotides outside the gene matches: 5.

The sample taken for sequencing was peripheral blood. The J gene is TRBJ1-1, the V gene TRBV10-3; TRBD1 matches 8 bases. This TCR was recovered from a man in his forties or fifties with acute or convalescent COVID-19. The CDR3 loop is CAISRDRRTEAFF. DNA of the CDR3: TGTGCCATCAGCCGGGACAGGCGAACTGAAGCTTTCTTT.